Below are 13 T cell receptor beta chains sequenced from a single sample in a study of blood T cell repertoires in COVID-19. Assay used: immunoSEQ multiplex PCR; TCRdb lists only in-frame clones, some missing. The sample yields approximately 260,000 clones, around 85% seen once. The sample taken for sequencing was peripheral blood. These TCRs come from a woman in her 70s with acute or convalescent COVID-19.

This clone appeared a few times. The rearrangement joins TRBV20-1 to TRBJ1-1; D call uncertain. The germline V and J ends were trimmed by 5 bases and 6 bases, with 10 bases remaining between them. Germline V lookup: CDR1 DFQATT, CDR2 SNEGSKA (reference sequence). The CDR3 is 11 amino acids. This CDR3 is CSAYQASEAFF. The CDR3 nucleotides are TGCAGTGCTTATCAGGCTTCTGAAGCTTTCTTT.

The chain employs TRBV12-3 or TRBV12-4 and TRBJ2-3; D ambiguous. Trimming stripped 3 bases from V and 6 bases from J, with 10 bases between. The CDR3 loop spans 13 amino acids. In DNA, the CDR3 is TGTGCCAGCAGTTTTTATCTTCCTGATACGCAGTATTTT. Translation: CASSFYLPDTQYF.

The table lists this clone with a count of one. The V call is TRBV7-7, the J call TRBJ2-5, with 7 bases aligning to TRBD2. Germline CDR1 and CDR2: SSHAT and FNYEAQ (reference sequence). J gave up 1 base and V 5 bases, and 4 bases lay outside the gene matches. The CDR3 contains 14 residues. As DNA, the CDR3 is TGTGCCAGCAGCGCCAGCGGGGTCCAAGAGACCCAGTACTTC. This sequence encodes CASSASGVQETQYF.

The J gene is TRBJ2-3, the V gene TRBV5-6, with a possible D match to TRBD2 (5 bases). Germline V gene sequence: CDR1 SGHDT, CDR2 YYEEEE. V lost 3 bases and J 2 bases, leaving 7 bases between the germline ends. The CDR3 is 13 residues long. CDR3 sequence reads: CASSSGITDTQYF. Written as DNA, the CDR3 is TGTGCCAGCAGCTCGGGGATCACAGATACGCAGTATTTT.

The rearrangement uses TRBV10-1 and TRBJ1-1; the D gene is possibly TRBD1 (6 bases). The CDR3 contains 13 residues. The V end lost 6 bases, the J end lost 1 base, and 9 bases lay between the germline ends. CDR1 and CDR2 from the germline V gene are WNHNN and SYGVQD (reference sequence). CDR3 protein: CASSWGQNTEAFF. Written as DNA, the CDR3 is TGCGCCAGCAGCTGGGGGCAGAACACTGAAGCTTTCTTT.

This rearrangement joins TRBV11-1 to TRBJ2-5, with D possibly being TRBD2 (5 bases). Per the germline V gene, CDR1 is SGHAT and CDR2 is FQDESV (reference sequence). The CDR3 has 14 residues. V dropped 1 base and J dropped 7 bases, with 13 bases sitting between them. The CDR3 protein is CASSLERRSGTQYF. The CDR3 nucleotides read TGTGCCAGCAGCTTAGAGAGGAGGTCAGGGACCCAGTACTTC.

The chain is built from TRBV6-5 and TRBJ2-3; maybe TRBD2 (7 bases). Germline CDR1 MNHEY, CDR2 SVGAGI. CDR3 length: 14 amino acids. V lost 6 bases and J lost 2, with 12 bases in between. DNA for the CDR3: TGTGCCAGCAGAAGGGGGGGGACCACAGATACGCAGTATTTT. Encoded protein: CASRRGGTTDTQYF.

The chain uses TRBV5-4 and TRBJ2-7; 10 positions match TRBD1. The CDR3 totals 15 residues. V dropped 2 bases and J dropped 6; count of bases not matched to a gene: 8. Germline lookup yields CDR1 SGHNT and CDR2 YYREEE (reference sequence). The CDR3 DNA follows: TGTGCCAGCAGCTTCCGGGACAGGGGACACCTCGAGCAGTACTTC. Protein: CASSFRDRGHLEQYF. Full variable domain (remainder filled in from reference TRBV5-4 and TRBJ2-7): ETGVTQSPTHLIKTRGQQVTLRCSSQSGHNTVSWYQQALGQGPQFIFQYYREEENGRGNFPPRFSGLQFPNYSSELNVNALELDDSALYLCASSFRDRGHLEQYFGPGTRLTVT.

The chain joins TRBV7-2 to TRBJ1-5; D may be TRBD1 (6 bases). Trimming left V 5 bases short and J 0 bases short, with 11 bases between. This CDR3 comprises 15 residues. In germline, CDR1 is SGHTA, CDR2 FQGNSA. The CDR3 region has the DNA TGTGCCAGCAGCCCCGGGACAAATAGCAATCAGCCCCAGCATTTT. It encodes CASSPGTNSNQPQHF.

The V gene is TRBV19, the J gene TRBJ2-1; TRBD2 aligns across 7 bases. The germline CDR1 and CDR2 sequences are LNHDA and SQIVND (reference sequence). The CDR3 extends over 15 amino acids. V gave up 5 bases and J gave up 9 bases; unmatched junction bases: 13. Here the CDR3 DNA reads TGTGCCAGTAGTTTCGGGGGGACCAAGTCGGGTGAGCAGTTCTTC. Its protein product is CASSFGGTKSGEQFF. The variable domain in full, with the rest retrieved from reference TRBV19 and TRBJ2-1, is DGGITQSPKYLFRKEGQNVTLSCEQNLNHDAMYWYRQDPGQGLRLIYYSQIVNDFQKGDIAEGYSVSREKKESFPLTVTSAQKNPTAFYLCASSFGGTKSGEQFFGPGTRLTVL.

The chain links TRBV29-1 to TRBJ2-7, with D perhaps matching TRBD1 or TRBD2 (6 bases each). Germline lookup yields CDR1 SQVTM and CDR2 ANQGSEA. The CDR3 is 14 amino acids. Trimming cost V 7 bases and J 2 bases, with 18 bases left between them. The CDR3 reads CSAGVAGRTYEQYF. CDR3 bases: TGCAGCGCAGGGGTAGCAGGGAGGACCTACGAGCAGTACTTC.

This chain uses TRBV28 with TRBJ2-7, with TRBD2 as a possible D gene (5 bases). CDR1 is MDHEN and CDR2 is SYDVKM in the germline V gene. This CDR3 comprises 13 residues. Trimming took off 6 bases at V and 0 bases at J, with 9 bases between the two ends. The CDR3 nucleotides are TGTGCCAGCAGCTCTGGGAGCTCCTACGAGCAGTACTTC. It is translated as CASSSGSSYEQYF.

This chain joins TRBV3-1 (or the pseudogene TRBV3-2) and TRBJ2-7; 8 bases agree with TRBD1. Germline loops: CDR1 LGHDT, CDR2 YNNKEL (reference sequence). J was trimmed by 5 bases and V by 3 bases; bases with no gene match: 3. The CDR3 is 13 amino acids. CDR3 coding DNA: TGTGCCAGCAGCCACGCAGGGGGCCACGAGCAGTACTTC. It specifies CASSHAGGHEQYF.